The T cell receptor (beta chain) described here comes from a study of molecular identifiers for immune sequencing clone quantification. Study-wide background: Replicate RNA came from about 20,000 or 100,000 naive CD8 cells and was split five ways, and four parts were sequenced.

TCRdb re-analysed the PCR reads in MiXCR, keeping a single row per CDR3 protein. The table has fewer than 350,000 distinct CDR3 sequences, roughly 24% seen once. The CDR3 length is 15 residues. Germline CDR1 SGHAT, CDR2 FQNNGV. V was pared by 1 base and J by 2 bases, with 5 bases of the junction left unmatched. The sequenced sample was naive CD8+ T cells from blood, with Jurkat cell RNA spiked in. The subset is: FACS-sorted CD8+CD4-CCR7+CD45RA+ naive T cells. The TCR originated in a human donor in good health. Some libraries in this study had Jurkat cell RNA spiked in. This sequence joins TRBV11-2 and TRBJ2-7; 7 bases map to TRBD1. CDR3 amino acids: CASSLGTGVTYEQYF. For the CDR3, the DNA is TGTGCCAGCAGCTTAGGTACAGGGGTTACCTACGAGCAGTACTTC.